Given below is one T cell receptor (beta chain) in context. The data originate from a study of patients and donors after allogeneic stem cell transplantation. TCRdb recomputed calls from the RT-PCR reads with MiXCR, one row per CDR3 protein. Found here are approximately 98,000 distinct CDR3 sequences, around 33% of them singletons; the top ten hold roughly 30%. The CDR3 is 15 residues long. Germline trimming cut 0 bases from V and 4 bases from J; bases unmatched to any gene: 3. Germline V gene data show CDR1 as LGHNA and CDR2 as YSLEER. The chain recombines TRBV4-3 with TRBJ2-7; 10 bases are a match to TRBD1. The sequenced sample was blood, either unsorted or a sorted T cell fraction (not recorded which). The origin of this receptor is a human donor who was either an allogeneic HSCT recipient or a stem cell or donor lymphocyte infusion donor (not recorded which). It is not recorded whose cells these are; they may come from a transplant donor. DNA of the CDR3: TGCGCCAGCAGCCAAGATCGGACAGGGGGATACGAGCAGTACTTC. Translating gives CASSQDRTGGYEQYF.